The entry below gives a single TCR beta chain sequence along with its context. No antigen is known for it. Sequencing was performed with immunoSEQ multiplex PCR; in TCRdb, only in-frame clones are kept and a portion is missing. Here the sample spans fewer than 30,000 clones, approximately 68% being singletons. The sample comes from a study of cytotoxic CD8 clonotypes in ibrutinib-treated CLL. Study outcomes and limitations: In sustained-remission versus progressing patients, sampling times differed.

Genomic DNA in an amount of roughly 2 micrograms was extracted from cryopreserved PBMCs and used for the preparation of TCR beta libraries. Looked up from germline, CDR1 is GTSNPN and CDR2 is SVGIG (reference sequence). V was pared by 1 base and J by 7 bases, with 8 bases between. There are 13 residues in the CDR3. The material sequenced was PBMCs, taken after 24 months of ibrutinib treatment. The rearrangement links TRBV30 to TRBJ1-6, with a weak D call TRBD1 (5 bases). The source of this sequence is a human donor with chronic lymphocytic leukemia. For the CDR3, the DNA is TGTGCCTGGAGTGGAAGACAGAATTCACCCCTCCACTTT. Translating gives CAWSGRQNSPLHF.